Listed below are T cell receptor beta chains from one sample, sequenced in a study of CD8 T cells in ankylosing spondylitis. TCRdb re-called the 5' RACE reads with MiXCR, one entry per CDR3 protein. The profile shows 130,000 or so distinct CDR3 sequences, 17% of them singletons. Sequenced input: blood, either unsorted or a sorted T cell fraction (not recorded which). These TCRs come from a male donor with ankylosing spondylitis. CDR3s leave out the opening cysteine and the closing phenylalanine or tryptophan. The D gene is left open where the match is weak.

SVELAGATSYEQY,TRBJ2-7,TRBD2,TRBV29-1
ASSLGGRLRMNTEAF,TRBJ1-1,TRBD1,TRBV11-2
ASSQEGGYT,TRBJ1-2,NA,TRBV14
ASSLWAGGSQPQH,TRBJ1-5,TRBD1,TRBV27
ASSLMTMNTGELF,TRBJ2-2,NA,TRBV7-9
ASSFRQRSADTQY,TRBJ2-3,NA,TRBV7-9
ASSLAVGLAGSYEQY,TRBJ2-7,TRBD2,TRBV7-2
ASSLVGLRANEQF,TRBJ2-1,TRBD2,TRBV12-3/TRBV12-4
ASSRSGMGEQF,TRBJ2-1,TRBD2,TRBV7-9
VQQGNVEQF,TRBJ2-1,NA,TRBV2
ASSAQTRSSETQY,TRBJ2-5,NA,TRBV11-3
ASSSSSWADTQY,TRBJ2-3,NA,TRBV6-5
ATSGQKTYEQY,TRBJ2-7,TRBD1,TRBV27
ASSNSGSSYNEQF,TRBJ2-1,TRBD2,TRBV6-1
SASVREYEQY,TRBJ2-7,NA,TRBV20-1
ASSLGPREAF,TRBJ1-1,NA,TRBV7-9
ASSSTGVLREQF,TRBJ2-1,TRBD1,TRBV7-2
ASTRGGFTEAF,TRBJ1-1,TRBD1,TRBV27
SATDGNTEAF,TRBJ1-1,NA,TRBV20-1
SVGGGQSFYGYT,TRBJ1-2,NA,TRBV29-1
ASSFTHSGANVLT,TRBJ2-6,NA,TRBV5-1
ASSLAERTGRYGYT,TRBJ1-2,NA,TRBV7-9
ATWYTSSGSESSTDTQY,TRBJ2-3,TRBD2,TRBV15
ASSFEGLALPHEQF,TRBJ2-1,TRBD2,TRBV7-9